This T cell receptor (beta chain) came from a study of blood T cell repertoires in COVID-19. Across the whole study: Some COVID-19 samples were acute and others convalescent; all came from the United States, Italy and Spain. PBMCs, B-cell-depleted T cells, or T cells provided the cDNA or gDNA that made up the material.

Original processing methods: How many nucleated cells were present was estimated from reference gene primer amplification. Only in-frame clones appear in the TCRdb table, and some are missing; sequencing was by immunoSEQ multiplex PCR. The V and J calls and clone size were taken over from that table, and D and trimming were inferred from the DNA. The sample lists over 200,000 clones, more than 85% seen once, with roughly 0.69% in the top ten. J was trimmed by 0 bases and V by 2 bases; bases with no gene match: 10. Germline CDR1 and CDR2: LNHDA and SQIVND (reference sequence). CDR3 size: 18 residues. J is TRBJ2-1 and V is TRBV19, with 7 bases that match TRBD1. The material sequenced was peripheral blood. This TCR was recovered from a man in his forties or fifties with acute or convalescent COVID-19. CDR3 DNA: TGTGCCAGTAGTATATCCGGACAGGCCGTGAGCTCCTACAATGAGCAGTTCTTC. The encoded protein is CASSISGQAVSSYNEQFF.